Listed here is a single TCR beta chain. Its antigen is undetermined. The entry originates in a study of Graves' ophthalmopathy and Graves' hyperthyroidism. TCR beta CDR3 regions were amplified from RNA transcripts. The first-round RT-PCR employed HTBI primers together with the Qiagen OneStep RT-PCR kit. A multiplex PCR was then performed as the second round. TCRdb fed the multiplex PCR reads into MiXCR, producing one record per CDR3 protein. The sample has over a million distinct CDR3 sequences, around a third seen once. Reliance was placed on clinical symptoms, serum thyroxine, TRAb, thyroid ultrasound and orbital computed tomography for diagnosis. V was shortened by 3 bases and J by 3 bases, with 12 bases between the two germline ends. The CDR3 has 14 amino acids. Germline CDR1 and CDR2: SGDLS and YYNGEE. Findings and caveats of the study: Both a roughly 70% sensitivity and an approximately 72% specificity characterized the model's predictions of ophthalmopathy progression.

The chain links TRBV9 to TRBJ2-5; TRBD1 might be the D (6 bases). The sequence derives from an adult man with Graves' hyperthyroidism. Sequencing was carried out using peripheral blood or thyroid tissue (not recorded which). Here the CDR3 reads CASSAYEGEETQYF. In nucleotides, the CDR3 is TGTGCCAGCAGCGCCTACGAGGGGGAAGAGACCCAGTACTTC.